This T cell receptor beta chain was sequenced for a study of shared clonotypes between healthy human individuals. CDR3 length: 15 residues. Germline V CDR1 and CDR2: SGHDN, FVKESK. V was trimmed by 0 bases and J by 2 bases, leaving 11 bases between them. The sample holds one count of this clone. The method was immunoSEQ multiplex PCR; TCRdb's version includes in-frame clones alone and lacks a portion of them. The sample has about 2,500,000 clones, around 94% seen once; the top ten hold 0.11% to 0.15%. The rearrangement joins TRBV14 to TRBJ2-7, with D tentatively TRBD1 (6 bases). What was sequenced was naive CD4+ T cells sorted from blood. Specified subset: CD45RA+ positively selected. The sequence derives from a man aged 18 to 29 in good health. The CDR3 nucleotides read TGTGCCAGCAGCCAAGACACAGGGTCAGCCTACGAGCAGTACTTC. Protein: CASSQDTGSAYEQYF.